The rows below give T cell receptor beta chains drawn from one sample of a study of blood T cell repertoires in COVID-19. TCRdb keeps only in-frame clones here, not all; method: immunoSEQ multiplex PCR. The sample yields 300,000 to 350,000 clones, about nine tenths seen once. The specimen was peripheral blood. Every receptor here comes from a young man with active or convalescent COVID-19. Each CDR3 is given with its conserved first and last residue. The order of the fields is CDR3 DNA, CDR3 protein, V gene, J gene, clone size, D gene. A D gene is named only where the DNA matches it firmly. Rows may omit the clone size; those that give it use once, few, many or a size class.

CDR3 DNA: TGTGCCAGCAGCCCTGACAGGAATAGTGGTAATGAAAAACTGTTTTTT
CDR3 protein: CASSPDRNSGNEKLFF
V gene: TRBV4-2
J gene: TRBJ1-4
clone size: few
D gene: -

CDR3 DNA: TGTGCCACCAGCAGAACTCAGACTAGCTCCTACGAGCAGTACTTC
CDR3 protein: CATSRTQTSSYEQYF
V gene: TRBV15
J gene: TRBJ2-7
clone size: -
D gene: -

CDR3 DNA: TGTGCCAGCAGCTTGCCCAGGGGCACAAACTATGGCTACACCTTC
CDR3 protein: CASSLPRGTNYGYTF
V gene: TRBV5-6
J gene: TRBJ1-2
clone size: -
D gene: -

CDR3 DNA: TGTGCCAGCAGCTTAAGGTTGCTAGTTGGGGAGCTGTTTTTT
CDR3 protein: CASSLRLLVGELFF
V gene: TRBV7-2
J gene: TRBJ2-2
clone size: -
D gene: -

CDR3 DNA: TGTGCCAGCAGCCTGGGACAGCACACTGAAGCTTTCTTT
CDR3 protein: CASSLGQHTEAFF
V gene: TRBV27
J gene: TRBJ1-1
clone size: -
D gene: TRBD1

CDR3 DNA: TGTGCCAGCAGTTTATCGACGGGGTACAGCTCCTACGAGCAGTACTTC
CDR3 protein: CASSLSTGYSSYEQYF
V gene: TRBV27
J gene: TRBJ2-7
clone size: -
D gene: -

CDR3 DNA: TGTGCCAGCTCACCATGGGGGGGACAAGAGACCCAGTACTTC
CDR3 protein: CASSPWGGQETQYF
V gene: TRBV18
J gene: TRBJ2-5
clone size: -
D gene: TRBD2

CDR3 DNA: TGTGCCAGCAGCCCCCCCTCCAGTCCAGTCGCGGCCGGGGAGCTGTTTTTT
CDR3 protein: CASSPPSSPVAAGELFF
V gene: TRBV7-6
J gene: TRBJ2-2
clone size: -
D gene: -

CDR3 DNA: TGTGCCAGCTCACCACCGGGGGGGTTTTTCCGCGAGCAGTACTTC
CDR3 protein: CASSPPGGFFREQYF
V gene: TRBV18
J gene: TRBJ2-7
clone size: -
D gene: TRBD2

CDR3 DNA: TGTGCCAGTAGTGGACGGGGGATCTGGGTATATGGCTACACCTTC
CDR3 protein: CASSGRGIWVYGYTF
V gene: TRBV19
J gene: TRBJ1-2
clone size: -
D gene: -

CDR3 DNA: TGCGCCAGCAGCCAAGATAGGACACAGGGGGTCAACACCATATATTTT
CDR3 protein: CASSQDRTQGVNTIYF
V gene: TRBV4-1
J gene: TRBJ1-3
clone size: -
D gene: TRBD1

CDR3 DNA: TGTGCCAGCAGTTTATTGGCAGGGGAGAGCAATCAGCCCCAGCATTTT
CDR3 protein: CASSLLAGESNQPQHF
V gene: TRBV28
J gene: TRBJ1-5
clone size: -
D gene: -

CDR3 DNA: TGTGCCAGCAGTTACTCGAGCACCTACACTGAAGCTTTCTTT
CDR3 protein: CASSYSSTYTEAFF
V gene: TRBV6-2/TRBV6-3
J gene: TRBJ1-1
clone size: -
D gene: -

CDR3 DNA: TGTGCCAGCAGCTCCCAACTTGACACAGATACGCAGTATTTT
CDR3 protein: CASSSQLDTDTQYF
V gene: TRBV7-9
J gene: TRBJ2-3
clone size: -
D gene: -

CDR3 DNA: TGTGCCAGCAGCGTAGGCGGCTCTGGGGCCAACGTCCTGACTTTC
CDR3 protein: CASSVGGSGANVLTF
V gene: TRBV9
J gene: TRBJ2-6
clone size: few
D gene: -

CDR3 DNA: TGTGCCAGCAGTAAGAGATCAGGGGAGTATGGCTACACCTTC
CDR3 protein: CASSKRSGEYGYTF
V gene: TRBV6-5
J gene: TRBJ1-2
clone size: -
D gene: -

CDR3 DNA: TGTGCCAGCAGCTCGCAGTTCCATAATTCACCCCTCCACTTT
CDR3 protein: CASSSQFHNSPLHF
V gene: TRBV6-5
J gene: TRBJ1-6
clone size: -
D gene: -

CDR3 DNA: TGTGCCAGTAGCGCAGGTCAGACCGGGGAGCTGTTTTTT
CDR3 protein: CASSAGQTGELFF
V gene: TRBV19
J gene: TRBJ2-2
clone size: -
D gene: -

CDR3 DNA: TGTGCCAGCTCACCGGGGCAGGGTGCACCCCTCCACTTT
CDR3 protein: CASSPGQGAPLHF
V gene: TRBV18
J gene: TRBJ1-6
clone size: -
D gene: -

CDR3 DNA: TGCAGCGTAGCCGGGACAGGGGGCTTGAGAGGTCAGCCCCAGCATTTT
CDR3 protein: CSVAGTGGLRGQPQHF
V gene: TRBV29-1
J gene: TRBJ1-5
clone size: -
D gene: TRBD1

CDR3 DNA: TGTGCCAGCAGCTCCCTTCGGGGGGGTCAAATAGCTAATGAAAAACTGTTTTTT
CDR3 protein: CASSSLRGGQIANEKLFF
V gene: TRBV11-2
J gene: TRBJ1-4
clone size: -
D gene: -

CDR3 DNA: TGTGCCAGCAGCGCCCGGACTAGCGGGAGTATCTCCGGGGAGCTGTTTTTT
CDR3 protein: CASSARTSGSISGELFF
V gene: TRBV11-2
J gene: TRBJ2-2
clone size: -
D gene: TRBD2

CDR3 DNA: TGTGCCAGCAGCTTCTCCGACAGGGGTAATTCACCCCTCCACTTT
CDR3 protein: CASSFSDRGNSPLHF
V gene: TRBV7-2
J gene: TRBJ1-6
clone size: -
D gene: TRBD1

CDR3 DNA: TGTGCCACCTGCCGGGACAGGGGTCGTTCAACTAATGAAAAACTGTTTTTT
CDR3 protein: CATCRDRGRSTNEKLFF
V gene: TRBV19
J gene: TRBJ1-4
clone size: once
D gene: TRBD1

CDR3 DNA: TGTGCCAGCAGACGAACCTCGGACAGGGGAGTTGAAGCTTTCTTT
CDR3 protein: CASRRTSDRGVEAFF
V gene: TRBV28
J gene: TRBJ1-1
clone size: -
D gene: TRBD1

CDR3 DNA: TGTGCCAGCGGACAGGGGGCGGACACTGAAGCTTTCTTT
CDR3 protein: CASGQGADTEAFF
V gene: TRBV6-5
J gene: TRBJ1-1
clone size: -
D gene: TRBD1

CDR3 DNA: TGCGCCAGCAGCTTGACAAGCGGCCCCTACGAGCAGTACTTC
CDR3 protein: CASSLTSGPYEQYF
V gene: TRBV5-1
J gene: TRBJ2-7
clone size: -
D gene: -

CDR3 DNA: TGTGCCAGCCGATTTAGCGGTCGAAGCACAGATACGCAGTATTTT
CDR3 protein: CASRFSGRSTDTQYF
V gene: TRBV6-5
J gene: TRBJ2-3
clone size: -
D gene: -

CDR3 DNA: TGTGCCAGCAGTGAATTAAGGCGGAATACGCAGTATTTT
CDR3 protein: CASSELRRNTQYF
V gene: TRBV6-1
J gene: TRBJ2-3
clone size: -
D gene: -

CDR3 DNA: TGTGCCAGTAGTACCCGGGACAGGGGCTACAACACTGAAGCTTTCTTT
CDR3 protein: CASSTRDRGYNTEAFF
V gene: TRBV19
J gene: TRBJ1-1
clone size: -
D gene: TRBD1

CDR3 DNA: TGTGCCAGCAGCCCCGGACAGGACTCGTGGAACACTGAAGCTTTCTTT
CDR3 protein: CASSPGQDSWNTEAFF
V gene: TRBV9
J gene: TRBJ1-1
clone size: -
D gene: TRBD1

CDR3 DNA: TGTGCCATCAGTGAGTCTGGCCAGGGGAAGGATGAGCAGTTCTTC
CDR3 protein: CAISESGQGKDEQFF
V gene: TRBV10-3
J gene: TRBJ2-1
clone size: -
D gene: -

CDR3 DNA: TGTGCCAGCAGCTCCCAGGGCGATGAGCAGTTCTTC
CDR3 protein: CASSSQGDEQFF
V gene: TRBV7-3
J gene: TRBJ2-1
clone size: -
D gene: -

CDR3 DNA: TGTGCCAGCAGCCGACCGGGACTAGAGCAGTTCTTC
CDR3 protein: CASSRPGLEQFF
V gene: TRBV14
J gene: TRBJ2-1
clone size: -
D gene: TRBD2

CDR3 DNA: TGTGCCAGCAGCCTGGGACTTCTAGACCAAGAGACCCAGTACTTC
CDR3 protein: CASSLGLLDQETQYF
V gene: TRBV7-7
J gene: TRBJ2-5
clone size: once
D gene: -

CDR3 DNA: TGTGCAATATCCGGGACAGCGAACACCGGGGAGCTGTTTTTT
CDR3 protein: CAISGTANTGELFF
V gene: TRBV19
J gene: TRBJ2-2
clone size: -
D gene: TRBD1

CDR3 DNA: TGTGCCAGCAGCCCAAATTGGGCCGGTGGGAACACCGGGGAGCTGTTTTTT
CDR3 protein: CASSPNWAGGNTGELFF
V gene: TRBV7-6
J gene: TRBJ2-2
clone size: -
D gene: -

CDR3 DNA: TGTGCCAGCAGTGCGGGGACAGGGGGCGCAGATACGCAGTATTTT
CDR3 protein: CASSAGTGGADTQYF
V gene: TRBV6-4
J gene: TRBJ2-3
clone size: -
D gene: TRBD1

CDR3 DNA: TGTGCCATCAGTGAAGAGCGGGGGTATAGCACAGATACGCAGTATTTT
CDR3 protein: CAISEERGYSTDTQYF
V gene: TRBV10-3
J gene: TRBJ2-3
clone size: -
D gene: TRBD2

CDR3 DNA: TGCAGCGTTGAAGACATGGACAGGAACACTGAAGCTTTCTTT
CDR3 protein: CSVEDMDRNTEAFF
V gene: TRBV29-1
J gene: TRBJ1-1
clone size: -
D gene: -

CDR3 DNA: TGTGCCAGTAGTTTAAACACAGGGGTGTACACTGAAGCTTTCTTT
CDR3 protein: CASSLNTGVYTEAFF
V gene: TRBV19
J gene: TRBJ1-1
clone size: -
D gene: TRBD1

CDR3 DNA: TGTGCCAGCAGCTTAAACAGGGGAAACAATGAGCAGTTCTTC
CDR3 protein: CASSLNRGNNEQFF
V gene: TRBV7-7
J gene: TRBJ2-1
clone size: few
D gene: TRBD1

CDR3 DNA: TGTGCCAGCACCTACCCCGTATGGACAACAACCTACGAGCAGTACTTC
CDR3 protein: CASTYPVWTTTYEQYF
V gene: TRBV21-1
J gene: TRBJ2-7
clone size: -
D gene: -

CDR3 DNA: TGTGCCAGCAGCGTAGTGGGGACTATCAGCTCCTACAATGAGCAGTTCTTC
CDR3 protein: CASSVVGTISSYNEQFF
V gene: TRBV9
J gene: TRBJ2-1
clone size: -
D gene: TRBD2

CDR3 DNA: TGTGCCAGCAGAAATGCGTGGTCGGGGGAAAACTATGGCTACACCTTC
CDR3 protein: CASRNAWSGENYGYTF
V gene: TRBV28
J gene: TRBJ1-2
clone size: -
D gene: -

CDR3 DNA: TGCGCCAGCAGTGGTCGCGGCGATTATGGCTACACCTTC
CDR3 protein: CASSGRGDYGYTF
V gene: TRBV4-1
J gene: TRBJ1-2
clone size: few
D gene: -